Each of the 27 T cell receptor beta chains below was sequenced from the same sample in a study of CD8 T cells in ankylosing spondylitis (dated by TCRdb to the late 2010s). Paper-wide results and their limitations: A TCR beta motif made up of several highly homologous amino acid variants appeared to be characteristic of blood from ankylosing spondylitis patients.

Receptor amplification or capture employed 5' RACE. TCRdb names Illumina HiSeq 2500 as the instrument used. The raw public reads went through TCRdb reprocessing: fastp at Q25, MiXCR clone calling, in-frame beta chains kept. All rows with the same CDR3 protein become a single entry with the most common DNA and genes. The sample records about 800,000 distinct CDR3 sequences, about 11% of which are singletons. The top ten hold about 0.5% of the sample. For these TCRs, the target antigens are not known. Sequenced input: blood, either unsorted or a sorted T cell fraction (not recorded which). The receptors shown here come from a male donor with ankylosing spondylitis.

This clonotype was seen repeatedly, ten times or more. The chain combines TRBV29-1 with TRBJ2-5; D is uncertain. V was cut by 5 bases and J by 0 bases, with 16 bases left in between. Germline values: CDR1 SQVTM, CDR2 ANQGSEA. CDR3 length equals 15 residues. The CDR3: CSVFAADRYQETQYF. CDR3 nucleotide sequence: TGCAGCGTTTTTGCCGCTGATAGGTACCAAGAGACCCAGTACTTC.

The CDR3 loop reads CSARDGFSQSNSPLHF. CDR3 DNA sequence: TGCAGTGCTAGAGATGGGTTTTCACAGAGCAATTCACCCCTCCACTTT. This chain joins TRBV20-1 and TRBJ1-6, with no clear D. There are 16 residues in the CDR3. Germline assignment: CDR1 DFQATT and CDR2 SNEGSKA (reference sequence). V lost 0 bases and J lost 7, with 16 bases in between.

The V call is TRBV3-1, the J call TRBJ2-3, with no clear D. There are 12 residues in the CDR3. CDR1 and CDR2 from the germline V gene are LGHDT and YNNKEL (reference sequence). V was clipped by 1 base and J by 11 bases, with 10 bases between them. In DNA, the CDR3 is TGTGCCAGCAGCCAAGGTGGCAGGAGGCAGTATTTT. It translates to CASSQGGRRQYF.

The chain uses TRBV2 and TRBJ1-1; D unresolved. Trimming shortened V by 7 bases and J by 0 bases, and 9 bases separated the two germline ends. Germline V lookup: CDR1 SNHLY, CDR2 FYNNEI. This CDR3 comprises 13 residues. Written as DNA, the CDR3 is TGTGCCAGCAAAAACAGCTTGAACACTGAAGCTTTCTTT. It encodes CASKNSLNTEAFF.

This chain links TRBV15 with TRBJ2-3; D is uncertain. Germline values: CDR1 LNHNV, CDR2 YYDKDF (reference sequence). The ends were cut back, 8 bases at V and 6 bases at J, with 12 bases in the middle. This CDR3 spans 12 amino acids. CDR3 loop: CATSKRWDTQYF. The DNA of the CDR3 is TGTGCCACCTCGAAGAGGTGGGATACGCAGTATTTT.

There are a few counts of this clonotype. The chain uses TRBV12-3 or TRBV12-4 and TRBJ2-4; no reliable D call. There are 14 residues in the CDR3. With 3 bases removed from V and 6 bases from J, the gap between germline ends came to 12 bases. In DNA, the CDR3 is TGTGCCAGCAGTTTCCTCAGGCTGCCAAACATTCAGTACTTC. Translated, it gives CASSFLRLPNIQYF.

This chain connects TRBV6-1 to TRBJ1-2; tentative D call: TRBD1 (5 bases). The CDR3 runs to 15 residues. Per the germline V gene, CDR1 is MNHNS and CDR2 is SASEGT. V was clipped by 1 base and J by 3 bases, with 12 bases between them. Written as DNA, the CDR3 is TGTGCCAGCAGTGAAGATCCAGGGTCTTACTATGGCTACACCTTC. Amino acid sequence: CASSEDPGSYYGYTF.

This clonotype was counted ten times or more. CDR3 nucleotide sequence: TGTGCCAGCAGCTTAGTGGGTCTGGACGATTTTTCACCCCTCCACTTT. Amino acids: CASSLVGLDDFSPLHF. The chain recombines TRBV7-2 with TRBJ1-6; no clear D. The V end was cut by 1 base, the J end by 9 bases, with 16 bases between. This CDR3 has 16 residues. CDR1 SGHTA and CDR2 FQGNSA come from the germline V gene.

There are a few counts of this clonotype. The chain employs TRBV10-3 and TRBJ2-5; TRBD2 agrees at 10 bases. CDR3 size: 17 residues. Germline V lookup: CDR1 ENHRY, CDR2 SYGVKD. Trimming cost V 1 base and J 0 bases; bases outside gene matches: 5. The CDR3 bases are TGTGCCATCAGTGAGTGGGTCGGGACTAGCGACCAAGAGACCCAGTACTTC. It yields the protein CAISEWVGTSDQETQYF.

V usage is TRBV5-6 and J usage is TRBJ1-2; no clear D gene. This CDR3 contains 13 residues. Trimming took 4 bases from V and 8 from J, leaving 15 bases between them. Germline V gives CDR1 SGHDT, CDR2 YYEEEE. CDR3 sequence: CASSPRFRCGYTF. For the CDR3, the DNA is TGTGCCAGCAGCCCCCGGTTCCGCTGCGGCTACACCTTC.

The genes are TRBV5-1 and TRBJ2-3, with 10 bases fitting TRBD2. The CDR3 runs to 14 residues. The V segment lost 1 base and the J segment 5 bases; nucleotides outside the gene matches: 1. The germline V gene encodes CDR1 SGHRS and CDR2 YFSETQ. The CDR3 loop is CASSLRTSGDTQYF. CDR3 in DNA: TGCGCCAGCAGCTTGAGGACTAGCGGAGATACGCAGTATTTT.

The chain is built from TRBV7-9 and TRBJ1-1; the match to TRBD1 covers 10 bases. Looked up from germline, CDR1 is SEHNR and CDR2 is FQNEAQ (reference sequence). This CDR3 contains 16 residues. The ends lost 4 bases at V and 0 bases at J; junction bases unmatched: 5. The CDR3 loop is CASSYRDRGMNTEAFF. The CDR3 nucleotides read TGTGCCAGCAGCTACCGGGACAGGGGAATGAACACTGAAGCTTTCTTT.

The CDR3 loop reads CASSLGVEGIGYTF. CDR3 nucleotide sequence: TGTGCCAGCAGCTTAGGCGTAGAGGGGATAGGCTACACCTTC. The genes are TRBV7-9 and TRBJ1-2, with TRBD1 as a possible D gene (5 bases). This CDR3 has 14 residues. The ends were cut back, 1 base at V and 8 bases at J, with 14 bases in the middle. The germline gives CDR1 SEHNR, CDR2 FQNEAQ (reference sequence).

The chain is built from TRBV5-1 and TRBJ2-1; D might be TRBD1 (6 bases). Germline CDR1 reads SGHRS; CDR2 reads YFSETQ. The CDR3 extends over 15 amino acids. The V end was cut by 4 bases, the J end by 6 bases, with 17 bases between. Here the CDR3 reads CASSPGQPGRNEQFF. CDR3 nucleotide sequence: TGCGCCAGCAGCCCCGGACAGCCGGGTCGCAATGAGCAGTTCTTC. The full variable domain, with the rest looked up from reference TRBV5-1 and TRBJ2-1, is KAGVTQTPRYLIKTRGQQVTLSCSPISGHRSVSWYQQTPGQGLQFLFEYFSETQRNKGNFPGRFSGRQFSNSRSEMNVSTLELGDSALYLCASSPGQPGRNEQFFGPGTRLTVL.

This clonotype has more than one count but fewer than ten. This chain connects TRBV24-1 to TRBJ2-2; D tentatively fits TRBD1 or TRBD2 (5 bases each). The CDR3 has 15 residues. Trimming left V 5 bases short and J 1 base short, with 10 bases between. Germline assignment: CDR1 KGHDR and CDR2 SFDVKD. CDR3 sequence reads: CATSGSGRNTGELFF. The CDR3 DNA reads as TGTGCCACCAGTGGCTCGGGACGGAACACCGGGGAGCTGTTTTTT.

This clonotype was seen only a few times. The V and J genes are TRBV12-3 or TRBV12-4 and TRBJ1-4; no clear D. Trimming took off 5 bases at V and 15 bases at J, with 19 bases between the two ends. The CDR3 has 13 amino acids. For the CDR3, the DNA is TGTGCCAGCAGTCTTTTCCTGGGTGGGCGTGTGTTTTTT. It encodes CASSLFLGGRVFF.

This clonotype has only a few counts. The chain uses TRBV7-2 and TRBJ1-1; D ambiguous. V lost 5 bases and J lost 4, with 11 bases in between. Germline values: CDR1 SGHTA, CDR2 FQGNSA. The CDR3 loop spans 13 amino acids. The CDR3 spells CASSGGLGTEAFF. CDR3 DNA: TGTGCCAGCAGCGGTGGGCTAGGCACTGAAGCTTTCTTT. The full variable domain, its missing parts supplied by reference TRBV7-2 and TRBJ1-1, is GAGVSQSPSNKVTEKGKDVELRCDPISGHTALYWYRQSLGQGLEFLIYFQGNSAPDKSGLPSDRFSAERTGGSVSTLTIQRTQQEDSAVYLCASSGGLGTEAFFGQGTRLTVV.

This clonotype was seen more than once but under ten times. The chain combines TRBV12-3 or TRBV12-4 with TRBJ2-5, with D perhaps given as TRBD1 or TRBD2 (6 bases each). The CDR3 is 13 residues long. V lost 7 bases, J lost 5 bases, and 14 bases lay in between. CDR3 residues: CASNIGGPETQYF. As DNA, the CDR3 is TGTGCCAGCAACATTGGGGGGCCGGAGACCCAGTACTTC.

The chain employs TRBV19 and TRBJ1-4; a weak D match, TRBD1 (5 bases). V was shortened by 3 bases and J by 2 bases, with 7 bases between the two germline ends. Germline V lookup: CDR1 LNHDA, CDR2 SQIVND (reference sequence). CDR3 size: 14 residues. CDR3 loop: CASSMTATNEKLFF. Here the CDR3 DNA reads TGTGCCAGTAGTATGACAGCGACTAATGAAAAACTGTTTTTT.

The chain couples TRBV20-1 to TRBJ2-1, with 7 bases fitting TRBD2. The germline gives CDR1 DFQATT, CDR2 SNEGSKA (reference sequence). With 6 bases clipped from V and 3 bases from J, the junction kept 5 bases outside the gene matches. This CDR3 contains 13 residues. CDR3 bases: TGCAGTGCCGCTCGGGACTACTACAATGAGCAGTTCTTC. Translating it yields CSAARDYYNEQFF.

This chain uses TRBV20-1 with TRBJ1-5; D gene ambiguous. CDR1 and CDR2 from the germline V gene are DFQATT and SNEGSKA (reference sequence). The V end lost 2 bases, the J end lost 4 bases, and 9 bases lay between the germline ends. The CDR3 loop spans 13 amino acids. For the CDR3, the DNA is TGCAGTGCTAGAAGCGACCAGAATCAGCCCCAGCATTTT. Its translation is CSARSDQNQPQHF.

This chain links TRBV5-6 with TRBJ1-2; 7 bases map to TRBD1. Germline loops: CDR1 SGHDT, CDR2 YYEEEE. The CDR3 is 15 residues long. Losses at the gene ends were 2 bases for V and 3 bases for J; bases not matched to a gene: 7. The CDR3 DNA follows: TGTGCCAGCAGCTTCGACAGGGCTGGGGACTATGGCTACACCTTC. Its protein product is CASSFDRAGDYGYTF.

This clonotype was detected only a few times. CDR3: CASSEYRGPGYTF. As DNA, the CDR3 is TGTGCCAGCAGCGAATACAGGGGGCCTGGCTACACCTTC. The chain links TRBV5-5 to TRBJ1-2; 9 bases line up with TRBD1. The V and J ends lost 4 bases and 7 bases, in that order; junction bases with no gene match: 5. The CDR3 is 13 residues long. Germline V lookup: CDR1 SGHKS, CDR2 YYEKEE (reference sequence).

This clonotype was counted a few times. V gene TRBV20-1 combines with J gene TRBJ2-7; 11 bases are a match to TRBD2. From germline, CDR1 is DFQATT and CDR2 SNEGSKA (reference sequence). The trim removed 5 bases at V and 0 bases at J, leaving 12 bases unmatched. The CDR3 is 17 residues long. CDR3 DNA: TGCAGTGCTTGGGCGACCGGGACTAGCGGAGCCTCCTACGAGCAGTACTTC. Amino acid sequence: CSAWATGTSGASYEQYF.

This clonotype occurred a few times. CDR3 nucleotide sequence: TGCGCCAGCAGCTTGAATAGCGGAGGGCTTTACAATGAGCAGTTCTTC. Encoded protein: CASSLNSGGLYNEQFF. The V gene is TRBV5-1, the J gene TRBJ2-1, with D possibly TRBD2 on 6 matching bases. Germline CDR1 reads SGHRS; CDR2 reads YFSETQ. This CDR3 has 16 amino acids. V gave up 1 base and J gave up 4 bases, with 15 bases separating them.

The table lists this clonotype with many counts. The chain's CDR3 is CSATGGYGETQYF. Written as DNA, the CDR3 is TGCAGTGCTACGGGGGGTTACGGGGAGACCCAGTACTTC. This chain links TRBV20-1 with TRBJ2-5; 7 bases map to TRBD2. Germline V gene sequence: CDR1 DFQATT, CDR2 SNEGSKA (reference sequence). Germline trimming cut 4 bases from V and 5 bases from J; bases unmatched to any gene: 7. CDR3 size: 13 residues.

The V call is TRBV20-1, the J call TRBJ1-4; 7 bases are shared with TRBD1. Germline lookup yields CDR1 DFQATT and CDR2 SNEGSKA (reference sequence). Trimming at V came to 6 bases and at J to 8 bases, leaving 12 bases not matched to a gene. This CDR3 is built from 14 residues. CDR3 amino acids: CSARPGTVKEKLFF. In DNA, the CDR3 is TGCAGTGCAAGACCCGGGACAGTTAAAGAAAAACTGTTTTTT.